The 7 T cell receptor beta chains below all came from one sample that was sequenced in a study of regulatory T cells in long-lasting Graves disease. Construction of the TCR beta libraries employed iRepertoire HTBI primers in conjunction with Arm-PCR of CDR3 regions. MiXCR, run by TCRdb on the multiplex PCR reads, gives a single entry per CDR3 protein. The table lists over 650,000 distinct CDR3 sequences, about 32% of them singletons. Time point denoted: persistent/refractory GD, antithyroid drugs over 5 years with positive TRAb. RNA isolated from PBMCs was used to make the TCR library. Sample: peripheral blood mononuclear cells (PBMCs), taken when the disease was refractory, from a patient treated with antithyroid drugs. The receptors originated from a female donor with Graves disease.

This chain joins TRBV28 and TRBJ2-1; 13 bases line up with TRBD2. The CDR3 runs 15 residues. Unmatched junction bases numbered 6, after V lost 4 bases and J lost 9 bases. CDR1 MDHEN and CDR2 SYDVKM come from the germline V gene. The CDR3 region has the DNA TGTGCCAGCAGTTCACTAGCGGGAGGGCCGGGTGAGCAGTTCTTC. Translated, it gives CASSSLAGGPGEQFF. The entire variable domain, with the rest obtained from reference TRBV28 and TRBJ2-1, is as follows: DVKVTQSSRYLVKRTGEKVFLECVQDMDHENMFWYRQDPGLGLRLIYFSYDVKMKEKGDIPEGYSVSREKKERFSLILESASTNQTSMYLCASSSLAGGPGEQFFGPGTRLTVL.

The genes are TRBV12-3 or TRBV12-4 and TRBJ1-1; D is ambiguous. The CDR3 runs to 13 residues. The ends were cut back, 1 base at V and 5 bases at J, with 8 bases in the middle. CDR3 sequence: CASSLVERTEAFF. The DNA of the CDR3 is TGTGCCAGCAGTTTAGTTGAGAGGACTGAAGCTTTCTTT.

A few counts support this clonotype. V and J are TRBV27 and TRBJ2-1, with D unresolved. V gave up 2 bases and J gave up 0 bases, with 5 bases separating them. The germline CDR1 and CDR2 sequences are MNHEY and SMNVEV (reference sequence). The CDR3 covers 14 residues. This CDR3 is CASSLISSYNEQFF. In DNA form, the CDR3 reads TGTGCCAGCAGTTTAATTAGCTCCTACAATGAGCAGTTCTTC.

The sample holds a few counts of this clonotype. The chain links TRBV6-5 to TRBJ1-2; the match to TRBD1 covers 7 bases. V trimming: 0 bases; J trimming: 4 bases; junction bases outside the gene matches: 8. The CDR3 extends over 16 amino acids. Germline CDR1 and CDR2: MNHEY and SVGAGI. CDR3 amino acids: CASSYSRGLGVYGYTF. The CDR3, as DNA: TGTGCCAGCAGTTACTCCAGGGGGTTAGGGGTCTATGGCTACACCTTC.

This clonotype was seen repeatedly, ten times or more. The rearrangement joins TRBV28 to TRBJ1-5, with 9 bases aligning to TRBD1. The V gene end was trimmed by 6 bases and the J gene end by 4 bases; junction bases not matched to a gene: 7. Germline V gene sequence: CDR1 MDHEN, CDR2 SYDVKM. This CDR3 contains 15 residues. In DNA form, the CDR3 reads TGTGCCAGCAGACCTACAGGGGGCGGGAATCAGCCCCAGCATTTT. Its translation: CASRPTGGGNQPQHF.

This chain joins TRBV3-1 and TRBJ2-1; D unclear. Trimming took 3 bases from V and 4 from J, leaving 10 bases between them. This CDR3 contains 14 residues. CDR1 and CDR2 (germline): LGHDT, YNNKEL (reference sequence). CDR3 protein: CASSHVTPYNEQFF. Written as DNA, the CDR3 is TGTGCCAGCAGCCACGTGACCCCGTACAATGAGCAGTTCTTC.

The V and J genes are TRBV12-3 or TRBV12-4 and TRBJ2-2, with D possibly being TRBD2 (6 bases). The CDR3 is 13 amino acids. Trimming removed 0 bases at V and 8 bases at J, with 7 bases between. The chain's CDR3 is CASSLATSGELFF. DNA of the CDR3: TGTGCCAGCAGTTTAGCGACTAGTGGGGAGCTGTTTTTT.